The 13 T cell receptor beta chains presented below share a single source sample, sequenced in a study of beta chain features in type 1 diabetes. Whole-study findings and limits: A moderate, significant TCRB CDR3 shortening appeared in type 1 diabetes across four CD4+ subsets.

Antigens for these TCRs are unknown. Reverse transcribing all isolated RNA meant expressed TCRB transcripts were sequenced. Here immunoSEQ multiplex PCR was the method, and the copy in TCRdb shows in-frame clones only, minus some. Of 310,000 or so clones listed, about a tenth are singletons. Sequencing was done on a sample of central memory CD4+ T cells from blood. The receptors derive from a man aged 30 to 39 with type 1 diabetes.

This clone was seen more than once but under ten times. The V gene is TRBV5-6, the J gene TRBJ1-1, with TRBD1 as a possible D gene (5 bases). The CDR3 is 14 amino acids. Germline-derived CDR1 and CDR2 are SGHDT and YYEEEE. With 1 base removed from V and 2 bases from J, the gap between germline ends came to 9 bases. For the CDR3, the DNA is TGTGCCAGCAGCTTGAAGACAGATAACACTGAAGCTTTCTTT. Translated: CASSLKTDNTEAFF.

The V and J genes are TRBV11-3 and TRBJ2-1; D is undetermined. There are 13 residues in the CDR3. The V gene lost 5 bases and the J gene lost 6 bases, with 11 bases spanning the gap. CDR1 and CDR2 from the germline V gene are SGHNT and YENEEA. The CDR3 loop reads CASSMSIANEQFF. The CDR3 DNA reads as TGTGCCAGCAGCATGAGTATAGCCAATGAGCAGTTCTTC.

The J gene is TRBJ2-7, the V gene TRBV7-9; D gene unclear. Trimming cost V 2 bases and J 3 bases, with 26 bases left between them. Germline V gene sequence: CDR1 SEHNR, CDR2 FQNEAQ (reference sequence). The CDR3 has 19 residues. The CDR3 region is CASSLNSYYDGPKNYEQYF. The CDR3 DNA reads TGTGCCAGCAGCTTAAACTCTTACTATGACGGACCAAAAAACTACGAGCAGTACTTC. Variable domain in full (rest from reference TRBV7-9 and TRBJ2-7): DTGVSQNPRHKITKRGQNVTFRCDPISEHNRLYWYRQTLGQGPEFLTYFQNEAQLEKSRLLSDRFSAERPKGSFSTLEIQRTEQGDSAMYLCASSLNSYYDGPKNYEQYFGPGTRLTVT.

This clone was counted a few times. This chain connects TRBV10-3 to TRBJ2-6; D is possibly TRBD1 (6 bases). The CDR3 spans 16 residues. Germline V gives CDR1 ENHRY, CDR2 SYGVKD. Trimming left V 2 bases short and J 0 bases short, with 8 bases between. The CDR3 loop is CAISEDRYSGANVLTF. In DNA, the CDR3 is TGTGCCATCAGTGAGGACAGGTACTCTGGGGCCAACGTCCTGACTTTC.

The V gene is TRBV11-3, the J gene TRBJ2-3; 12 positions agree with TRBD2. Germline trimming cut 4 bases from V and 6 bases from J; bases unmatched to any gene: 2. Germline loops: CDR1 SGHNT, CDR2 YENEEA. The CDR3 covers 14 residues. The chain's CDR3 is CASSSSGGADTQYF. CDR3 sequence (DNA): TGTGCCAGCAGCTCTAGCGGGGGGGCCGATACGCAGTATTTT. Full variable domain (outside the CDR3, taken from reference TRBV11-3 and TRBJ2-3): EAGVVQSPRYKIIEKKQPVAFWCNPISGHNTLYWYLQNLGQGPELLIRYENEEAVDDSQLPKDRFSAERLKGVDSTLKIQPAELGDSAVYLCASSSSGGADTQYFGPGTRLTVL.

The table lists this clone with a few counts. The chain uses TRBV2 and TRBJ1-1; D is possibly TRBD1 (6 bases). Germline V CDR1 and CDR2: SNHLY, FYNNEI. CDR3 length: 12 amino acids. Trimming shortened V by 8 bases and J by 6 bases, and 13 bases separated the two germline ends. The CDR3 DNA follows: TGTGCCAGCGGCGAGGGGGTCCCTGAAGCTTTCTTT. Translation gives CASGEGVPEAFF.

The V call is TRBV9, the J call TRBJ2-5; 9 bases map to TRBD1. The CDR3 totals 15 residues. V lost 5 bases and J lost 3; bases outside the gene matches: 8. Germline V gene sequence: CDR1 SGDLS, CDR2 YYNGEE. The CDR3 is CASSRMGDREETQYF. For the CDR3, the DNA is TGTGCCAGCAGTCGAATGGGGGACAGGGAAGAGACCCAGTACTTC.

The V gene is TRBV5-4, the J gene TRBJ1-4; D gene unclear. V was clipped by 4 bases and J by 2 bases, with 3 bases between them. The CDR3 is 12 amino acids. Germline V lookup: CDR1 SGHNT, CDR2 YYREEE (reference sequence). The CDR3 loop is CASSGTNEKLFF. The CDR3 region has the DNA TGTGCCAGCAGCGGTACTAATGAAAAACTGTTTTTT.

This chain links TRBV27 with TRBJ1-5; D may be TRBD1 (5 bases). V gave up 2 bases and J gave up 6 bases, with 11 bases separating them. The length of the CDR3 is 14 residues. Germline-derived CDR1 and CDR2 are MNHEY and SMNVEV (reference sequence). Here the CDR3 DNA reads TGTGCCAGCAGTTTACAGGGTGGGAGTCAGCCCCAGCATTTT. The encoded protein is CASSLQGGSQPQHF.

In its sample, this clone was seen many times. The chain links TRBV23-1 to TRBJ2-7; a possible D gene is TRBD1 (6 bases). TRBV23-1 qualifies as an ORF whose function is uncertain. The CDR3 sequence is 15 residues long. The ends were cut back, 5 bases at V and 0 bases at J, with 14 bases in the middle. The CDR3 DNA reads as TGCGCCAGCAGTAGTAGGCAGGGGCCCTCCTACGAGCAGTACTTC. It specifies CASSSRQGPSYEQYF.

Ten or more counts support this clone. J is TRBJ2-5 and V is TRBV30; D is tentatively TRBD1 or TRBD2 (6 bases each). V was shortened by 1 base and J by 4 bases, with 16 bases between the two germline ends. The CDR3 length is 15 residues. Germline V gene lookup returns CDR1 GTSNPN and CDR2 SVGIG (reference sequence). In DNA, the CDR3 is TGTGCCTGGAGTGCTCCCATGGGGGGCGCAGAGACCCAGTACTTC. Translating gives CAWSAPMGGAETQYF.

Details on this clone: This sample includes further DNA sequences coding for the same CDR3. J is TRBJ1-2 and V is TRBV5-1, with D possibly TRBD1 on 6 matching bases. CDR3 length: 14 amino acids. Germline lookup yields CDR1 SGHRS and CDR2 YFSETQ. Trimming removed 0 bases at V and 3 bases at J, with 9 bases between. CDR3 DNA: TGCGCCAGCAGCTTGGGGACAGCCGACTATGGCTACACCTTC. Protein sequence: CASSLGTADYGYTF.

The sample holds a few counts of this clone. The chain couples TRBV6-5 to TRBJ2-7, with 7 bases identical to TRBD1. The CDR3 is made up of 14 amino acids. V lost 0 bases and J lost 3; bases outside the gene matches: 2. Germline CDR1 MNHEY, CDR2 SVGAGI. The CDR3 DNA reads TGTGCCAGCAGTTACTCTAACAGGGGCTACGAGCAGTACTTC. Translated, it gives CASSYSNRGYEQYF.